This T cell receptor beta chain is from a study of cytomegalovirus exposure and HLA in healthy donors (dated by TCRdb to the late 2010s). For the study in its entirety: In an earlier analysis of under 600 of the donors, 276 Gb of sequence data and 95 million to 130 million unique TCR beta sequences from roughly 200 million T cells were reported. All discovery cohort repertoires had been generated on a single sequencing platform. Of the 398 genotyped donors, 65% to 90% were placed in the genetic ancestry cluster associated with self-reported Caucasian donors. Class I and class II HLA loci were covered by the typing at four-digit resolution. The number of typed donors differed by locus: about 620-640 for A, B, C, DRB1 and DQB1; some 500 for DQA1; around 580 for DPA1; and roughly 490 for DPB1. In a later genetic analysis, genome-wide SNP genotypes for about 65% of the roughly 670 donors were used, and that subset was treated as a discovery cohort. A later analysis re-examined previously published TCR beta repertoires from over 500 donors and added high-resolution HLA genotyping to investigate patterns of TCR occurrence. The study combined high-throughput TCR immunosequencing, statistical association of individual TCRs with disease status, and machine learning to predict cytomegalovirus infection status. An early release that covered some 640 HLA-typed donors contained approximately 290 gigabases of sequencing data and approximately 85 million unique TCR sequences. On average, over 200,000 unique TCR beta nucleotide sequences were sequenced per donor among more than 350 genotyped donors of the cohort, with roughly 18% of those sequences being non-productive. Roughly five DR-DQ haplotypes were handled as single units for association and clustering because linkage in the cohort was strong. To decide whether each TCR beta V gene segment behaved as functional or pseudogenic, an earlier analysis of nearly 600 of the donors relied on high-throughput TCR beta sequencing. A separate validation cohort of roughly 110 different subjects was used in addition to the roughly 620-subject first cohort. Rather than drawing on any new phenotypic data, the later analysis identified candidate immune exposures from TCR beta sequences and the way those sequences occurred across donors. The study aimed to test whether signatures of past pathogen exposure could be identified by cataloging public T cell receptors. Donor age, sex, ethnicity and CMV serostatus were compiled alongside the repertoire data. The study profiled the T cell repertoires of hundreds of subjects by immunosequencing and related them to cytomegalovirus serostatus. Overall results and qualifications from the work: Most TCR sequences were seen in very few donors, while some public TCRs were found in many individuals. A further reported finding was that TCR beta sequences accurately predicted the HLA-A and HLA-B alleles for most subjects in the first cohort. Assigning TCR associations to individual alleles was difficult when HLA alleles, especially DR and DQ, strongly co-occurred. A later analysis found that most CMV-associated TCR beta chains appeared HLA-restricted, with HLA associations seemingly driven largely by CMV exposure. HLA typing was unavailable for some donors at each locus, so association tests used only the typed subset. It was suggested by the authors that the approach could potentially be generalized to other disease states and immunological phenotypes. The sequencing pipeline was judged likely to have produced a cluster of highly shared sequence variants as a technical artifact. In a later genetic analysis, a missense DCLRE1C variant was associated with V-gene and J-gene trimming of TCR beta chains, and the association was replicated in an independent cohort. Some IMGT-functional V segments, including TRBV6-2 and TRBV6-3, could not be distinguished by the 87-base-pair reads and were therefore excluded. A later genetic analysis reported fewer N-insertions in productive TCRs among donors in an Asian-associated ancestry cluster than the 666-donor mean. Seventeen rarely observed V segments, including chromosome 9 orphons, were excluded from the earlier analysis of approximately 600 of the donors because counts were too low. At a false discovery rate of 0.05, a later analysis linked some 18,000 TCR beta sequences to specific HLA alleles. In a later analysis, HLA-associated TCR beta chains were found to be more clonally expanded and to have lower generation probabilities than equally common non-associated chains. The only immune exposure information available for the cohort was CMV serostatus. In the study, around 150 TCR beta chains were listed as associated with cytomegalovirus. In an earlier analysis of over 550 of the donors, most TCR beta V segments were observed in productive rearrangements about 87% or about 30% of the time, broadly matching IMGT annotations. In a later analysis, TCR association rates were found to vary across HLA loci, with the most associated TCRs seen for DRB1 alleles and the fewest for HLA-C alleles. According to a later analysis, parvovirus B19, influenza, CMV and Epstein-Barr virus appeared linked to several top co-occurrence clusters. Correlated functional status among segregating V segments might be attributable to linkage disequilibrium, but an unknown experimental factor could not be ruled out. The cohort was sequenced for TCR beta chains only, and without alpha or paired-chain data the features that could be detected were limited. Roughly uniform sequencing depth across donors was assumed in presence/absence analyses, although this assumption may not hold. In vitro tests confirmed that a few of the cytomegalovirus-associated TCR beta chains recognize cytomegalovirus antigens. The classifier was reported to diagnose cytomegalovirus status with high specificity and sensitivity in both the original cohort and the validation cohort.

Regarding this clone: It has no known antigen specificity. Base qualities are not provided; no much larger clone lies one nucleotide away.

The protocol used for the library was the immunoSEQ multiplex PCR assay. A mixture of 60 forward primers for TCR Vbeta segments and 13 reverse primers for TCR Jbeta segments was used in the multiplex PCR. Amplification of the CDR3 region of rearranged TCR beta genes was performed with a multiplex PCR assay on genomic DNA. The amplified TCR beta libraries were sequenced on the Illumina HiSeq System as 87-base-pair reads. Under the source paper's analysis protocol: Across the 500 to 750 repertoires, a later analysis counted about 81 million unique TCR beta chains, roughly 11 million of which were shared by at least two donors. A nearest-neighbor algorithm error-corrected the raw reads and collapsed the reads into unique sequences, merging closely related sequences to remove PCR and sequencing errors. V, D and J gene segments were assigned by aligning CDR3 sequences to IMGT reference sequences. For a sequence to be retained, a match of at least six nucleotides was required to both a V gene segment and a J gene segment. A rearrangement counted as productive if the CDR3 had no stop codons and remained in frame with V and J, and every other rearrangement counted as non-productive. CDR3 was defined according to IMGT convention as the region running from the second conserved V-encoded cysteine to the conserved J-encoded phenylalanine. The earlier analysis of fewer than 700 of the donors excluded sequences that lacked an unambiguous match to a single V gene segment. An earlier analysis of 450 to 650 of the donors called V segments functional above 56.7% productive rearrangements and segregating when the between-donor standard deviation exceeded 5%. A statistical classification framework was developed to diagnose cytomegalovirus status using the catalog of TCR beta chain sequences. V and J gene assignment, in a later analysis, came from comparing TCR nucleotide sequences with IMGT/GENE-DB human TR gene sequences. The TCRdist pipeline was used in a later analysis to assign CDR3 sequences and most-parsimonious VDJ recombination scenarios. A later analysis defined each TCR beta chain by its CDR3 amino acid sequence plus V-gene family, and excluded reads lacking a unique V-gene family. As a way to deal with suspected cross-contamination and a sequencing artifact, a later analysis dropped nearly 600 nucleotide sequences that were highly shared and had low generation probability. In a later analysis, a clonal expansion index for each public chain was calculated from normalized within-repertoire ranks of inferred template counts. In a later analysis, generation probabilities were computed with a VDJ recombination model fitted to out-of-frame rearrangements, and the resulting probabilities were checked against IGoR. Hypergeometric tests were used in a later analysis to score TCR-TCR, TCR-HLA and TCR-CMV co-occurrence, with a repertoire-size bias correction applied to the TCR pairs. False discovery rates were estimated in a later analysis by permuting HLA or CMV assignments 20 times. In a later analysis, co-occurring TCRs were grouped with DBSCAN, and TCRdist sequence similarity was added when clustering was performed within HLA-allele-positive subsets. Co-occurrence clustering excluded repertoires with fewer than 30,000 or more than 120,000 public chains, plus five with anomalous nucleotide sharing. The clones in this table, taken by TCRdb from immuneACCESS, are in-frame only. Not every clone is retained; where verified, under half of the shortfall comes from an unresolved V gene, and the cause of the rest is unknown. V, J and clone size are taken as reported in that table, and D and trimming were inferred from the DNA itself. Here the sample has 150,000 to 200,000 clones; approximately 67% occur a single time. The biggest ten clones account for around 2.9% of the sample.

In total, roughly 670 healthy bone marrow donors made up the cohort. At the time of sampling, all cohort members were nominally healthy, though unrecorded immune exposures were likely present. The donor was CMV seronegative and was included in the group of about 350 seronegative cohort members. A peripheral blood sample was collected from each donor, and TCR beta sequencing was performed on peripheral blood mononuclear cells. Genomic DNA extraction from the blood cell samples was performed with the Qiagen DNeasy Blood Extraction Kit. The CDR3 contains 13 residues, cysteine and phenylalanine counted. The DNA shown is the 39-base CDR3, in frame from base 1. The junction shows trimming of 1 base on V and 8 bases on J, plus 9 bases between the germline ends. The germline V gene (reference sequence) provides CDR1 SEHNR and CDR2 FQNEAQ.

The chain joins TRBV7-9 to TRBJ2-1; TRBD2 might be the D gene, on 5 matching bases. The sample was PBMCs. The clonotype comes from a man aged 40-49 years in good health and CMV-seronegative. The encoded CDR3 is CASSLVLDYEQFF. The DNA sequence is TGTGCCAGCAGCTTAGTTTTGGACTATGAGCAGTTCTTC.